This entry describes one T cell receptor (beta chain). A second about 7 to 12 cycle PCR used barcoded and J-beta primers. Each of the samples gave a minimum of 3 million paired-end reads that contained CDR3. Via MiXCR, TCRdb re-called the 5' RACE reads, giving one row per CDR3 protein. The sample lists approximately 580,000 distinct CDR3 sequences; more than 20% were seen once. The data originate from a study of blood T cells in healthy people across ages. The data were also submitted as part of a second study, on T cells of mothers and their children. That paper adds: Second-PCR amplification with M1S added sample barcodes and 2-4 random nucleotides.

What was sequenced was blood. This TCR was recovered from a boy aged 5-17 years in good health.

The CDR3 loop reads CASSRTLNTEAFF. For the CDR3, the DNA is TGTGCCAGCAGCCGAACCCTGAACACTGAAGCTTTCTTT. The genes are TRBV9 and TRBJ1-1; D not resolved. The V end lost 4 bases, the J end lost 0 bases, and 7 bases lay between the germline ends. CDR1 is SGDLS, CDR2 YYNGEE, per germline. This CDR3 spans 13 amino acids.